One and the same sample provided the 5 T cell receptor beta chains below, sequenced in a study of CD8+ T cells in alopecia areata. Extraction of RNA preceded its reverse transcription into cDNA, which served as the sequencing template. Only in-frame clones appear in the TCRdb table, and some are missing; sequencing was by immunoSEQ multiplex PCR. The repertoire holds almost 5,500 clones, with approximately 74% as singletons. Treatment reported: oral pan-JAK inhibitor, 5-10 mg twice daily. Collection of lesional scalp punch biopsies and peripheral blood was performed in alopecia areata patients. The source material was skin, sampled at week 24, from a patient treated with tofacitinib. The receptor source for this set is a human donor with alopecia areata.

This clone was detected only a few times. J is TRBJ2-1 and V is TRBV5-1; 9 bases are a match to TRBD2. Germline loops: CDR1 SGHRS, CDR2 YFSETQ. This CDR3 comprises 16 residues. Trimming cost V 8 bases and J 2 bases; bases outside gene matches: 11. DNA of the CDR3: TGCGCCAGTTCTCGCGGGGGGGGGTTGACCTACAATGAGCAGTTCTTC. Protein product: CASSRGGGLTYNEQFF.

The gene calls are TRBV7-2 and TRBJ2-1, with 9 bases lining up with TRBD2. The ends lost 3 bases at V and 11 bases at J; junction bases unmatched: 2. Germline loops: CDR1 SGHTA, CDR2 FQGNSA. This CDR3 region has 12 residues. CDR3 DNA: TGTGCCAGCAGCTTTAGCGGGAGTCAGCAGTTCTTC. This translates into CASSFSGSQQFF.

This chain joins TRBV13 and TRBJ1-1, with D maybe TRBD1 (5 bases). Looked up from germline, CDR1 is PRHDT and CDR2 is FYEKMQ (reference sequence). CDR3 length: 14 amino acids. The V and J ends lost 5 bases and 1 base respectively, with 11 bases between them. DNA for the CDR3: TGTGCCAGCAGCAGATGGACACAGAACACTGAAGCTTTCTTT. The encoded protein is CASSRWTQNTEAFF.

CDR3 sequence (DNA): TGTGCCAGCAGCCAGGACAGTGAAAAACTGTTTTTT. It translates to CASSQDSEKLFF. J is TRBJ1-4 and V is TRBV11-2; D possibly corresponds to TRBD1 (6 bases). The CDR3 length is 12 residues. Trimming stripped 5 bases from V and 7 bases from J, with 8 bases between. Germline V gene data show CDR1 as SGHAT and CDR2 as FQNNGV.

This chain uses TRBV10-3 with TRBJ2-7, with D tentatively TRBD1 (5 bases). This CDR3 is built from 15 residues. The V end lost 6 bases, the J end lost 0 bases, and 15 bases lay between the germline ends. Germline V lookup: CDR1 ENHRY, CDR2 SYGVKD. CDR3: CAISPRVDTSYEQYF. The CDR3 nucleotides read TGTGCCATCAGCCCCCGAGTGGACACCTCCTACGAGCAGTACTTC.